This T cell receptor (beta chain) was retrieved from a study of molecular identifiers for immune sequencing clone quantification. Study observations and caveats: Investigators reportedly could detect spiked Jurkat TCR RNA from one cell among around 900,000 naive cells.

On this clonotype: The antigen remains unidentified.

Germline V CDR1 and CDR2: KGHDR, SFDVKD. After removal of 9 bases from V and 9 bases from J, the junction contained 10 bases not matched to a gene. The CDR3 sequence is 14 residues long. TCR libraries were built in bulk with a published protocol and specific TCR primers. One entry per CDR3 protein results from TCRdb running MiXCR on the PCR reads. The data show about half a million distinct CDR3 sequences, with 20% to 25% seen just once and around 0.84% held by the top ten. Source material: naive CD8+ T cells from blood, with Jurkat cell RNA spiked in. Subset noted: FACS-sorted CD8+CD4-CCR7+CD45RA+ naive T cells. The TCR originated in a human donor in good health. Some libraries in this study had Jurkat cell RNA spiked in. The gene calls are TRBV24-1 and TRBJ2-1, with TRBD2 identical over 10 bases. DNA for the CDR3: TGTGCCACCTATCGGACTAGCGGAAACAGTGAGCAGTTCTTC. The encoded protein is CATYRTSGNSEQFF.